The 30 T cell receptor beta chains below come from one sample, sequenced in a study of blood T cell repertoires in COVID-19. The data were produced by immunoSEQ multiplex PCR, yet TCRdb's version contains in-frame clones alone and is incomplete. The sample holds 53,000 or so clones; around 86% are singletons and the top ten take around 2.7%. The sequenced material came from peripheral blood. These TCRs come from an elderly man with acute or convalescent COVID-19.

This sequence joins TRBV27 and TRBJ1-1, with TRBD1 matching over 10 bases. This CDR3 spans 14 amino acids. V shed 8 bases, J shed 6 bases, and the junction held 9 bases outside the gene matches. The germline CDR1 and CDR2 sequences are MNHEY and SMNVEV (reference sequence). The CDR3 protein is CASGVTGGWAEAFF. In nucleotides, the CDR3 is TGTGCCAGCGGGGTGACAGGGGGCTGGGCTGAAGCTTTCTTT.

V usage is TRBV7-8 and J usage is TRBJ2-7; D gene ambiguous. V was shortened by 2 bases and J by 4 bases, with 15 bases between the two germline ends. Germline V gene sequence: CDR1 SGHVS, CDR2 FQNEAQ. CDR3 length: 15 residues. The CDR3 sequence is CASSLNQGAYYEQYF. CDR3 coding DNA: TGTGCCAGCAGCTTAAACCAAGGAGCCTATTACGAGCAGTACTTC.

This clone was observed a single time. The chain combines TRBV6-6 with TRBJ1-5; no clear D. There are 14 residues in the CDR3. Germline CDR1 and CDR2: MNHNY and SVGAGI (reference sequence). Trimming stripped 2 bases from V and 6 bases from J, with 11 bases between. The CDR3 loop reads CASSYKGGGQPQHF. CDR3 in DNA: TGTGCCAGCAGTTACAAGGGAGGAGGTCAGCCCCAGCATTTT.

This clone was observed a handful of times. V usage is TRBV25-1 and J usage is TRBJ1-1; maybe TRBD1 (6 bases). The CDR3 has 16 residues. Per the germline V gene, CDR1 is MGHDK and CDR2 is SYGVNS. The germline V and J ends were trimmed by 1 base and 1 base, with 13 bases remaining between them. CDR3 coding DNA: TGTGCCAGCAGTGAATTCACAGGGAATCGGAACACTGAAGCTTTCTTT. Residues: CASSEFTGNRNTEAFF.

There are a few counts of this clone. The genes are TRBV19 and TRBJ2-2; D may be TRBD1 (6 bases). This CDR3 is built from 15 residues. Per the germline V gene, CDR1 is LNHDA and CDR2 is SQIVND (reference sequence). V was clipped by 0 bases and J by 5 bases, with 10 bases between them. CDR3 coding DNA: TGTGCCAGTAGTATAGAAGGCAGGGGAACCGGGGAGCTGTTTTTT. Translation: CASSIEGRGTGELFF. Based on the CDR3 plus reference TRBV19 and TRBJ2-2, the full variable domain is DGGITQSPKYLFRKEGQNVTLSCEQNLNHDAMYWYRQDPGQGLRLIYYSQIVNDFQKGDIAEGYSVSREKKESFPLTVTSAQKNPTAFYLCASSIEGRGTGELFFGEGSRLTVL.

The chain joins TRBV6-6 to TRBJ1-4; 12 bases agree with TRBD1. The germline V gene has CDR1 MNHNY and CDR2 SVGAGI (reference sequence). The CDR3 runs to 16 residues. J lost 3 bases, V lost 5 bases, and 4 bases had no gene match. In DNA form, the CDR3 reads TGTGCCAGCAGTCAGGGACAGGGGGCGGCTAATGAAAAACTGTTTTTT. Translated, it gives CASSQGQGAANEKLFF.

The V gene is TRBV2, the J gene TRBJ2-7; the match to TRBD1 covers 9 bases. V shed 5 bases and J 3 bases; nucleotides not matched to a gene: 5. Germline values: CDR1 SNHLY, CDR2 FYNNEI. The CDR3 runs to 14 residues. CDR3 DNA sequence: TGTGCCAGCAGTTACGGACAGGGGAACTACGAGCAGTACTTC. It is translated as CASSYGQGNYEQYF. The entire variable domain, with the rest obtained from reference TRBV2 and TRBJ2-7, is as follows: EPEVTQTPSHQVTQMGQEVILRCVPISNHLYFYWYRQILGQKVEFLVSFYNNEISEKSEIFDDQFSVERPDGSNFTLKIRSTKLEDSAMYFCASSYGQGNYEQYFGPGTRLTVT.

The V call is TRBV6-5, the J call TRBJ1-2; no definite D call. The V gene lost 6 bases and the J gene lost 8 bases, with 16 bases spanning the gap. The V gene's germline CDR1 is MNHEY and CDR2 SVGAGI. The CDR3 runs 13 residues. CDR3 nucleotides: TGTGCCAGCAGCCCCTGGATTATCGGGGGCTACACCTTC. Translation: CASSPWIIGGYTF.

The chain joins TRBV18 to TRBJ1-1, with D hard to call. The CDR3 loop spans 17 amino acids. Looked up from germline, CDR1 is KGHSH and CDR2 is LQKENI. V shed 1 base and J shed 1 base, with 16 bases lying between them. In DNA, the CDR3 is TGTGCCAGCTCACCACAGGTGTTGCGGGGTGGGAACACTGAAGCTTTCTTT. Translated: CASSPQVLRGGNTEAFF.

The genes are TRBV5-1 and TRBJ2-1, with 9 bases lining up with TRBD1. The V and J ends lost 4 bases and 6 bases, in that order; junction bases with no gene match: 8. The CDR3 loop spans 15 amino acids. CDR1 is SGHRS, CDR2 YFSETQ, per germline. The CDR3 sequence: CASSRDRADLNEQFF. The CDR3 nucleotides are TGCGCCAGCAGCAGGGACAGGGCAGACCTCAATGAGCAGTTCTTC.

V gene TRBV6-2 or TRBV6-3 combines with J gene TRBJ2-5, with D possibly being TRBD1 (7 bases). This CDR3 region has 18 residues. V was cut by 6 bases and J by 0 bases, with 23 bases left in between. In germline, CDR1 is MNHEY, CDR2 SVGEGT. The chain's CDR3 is CASSRTTGTFSYQETQYF. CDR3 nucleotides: TGTGCCAGCAGCCGTACGACAGGGACTTTTTCCTACCAAGAGACCCAGTACTTC.

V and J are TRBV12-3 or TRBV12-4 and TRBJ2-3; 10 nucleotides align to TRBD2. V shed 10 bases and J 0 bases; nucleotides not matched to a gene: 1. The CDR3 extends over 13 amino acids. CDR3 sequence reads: CATSGRSTDTQYF. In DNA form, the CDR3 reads TGTGCCACTAGCGGGAGAAGCACAGATACGCAGTATTTT.

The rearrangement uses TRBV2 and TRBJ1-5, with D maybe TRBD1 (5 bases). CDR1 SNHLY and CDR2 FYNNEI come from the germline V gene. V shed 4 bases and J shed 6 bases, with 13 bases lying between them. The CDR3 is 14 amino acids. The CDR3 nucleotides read TGTGCCAGCAGTGGGGGAGGGGCCGGTCAGCCCCAGCATTTT. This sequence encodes CASSGGGAGQPQHF.

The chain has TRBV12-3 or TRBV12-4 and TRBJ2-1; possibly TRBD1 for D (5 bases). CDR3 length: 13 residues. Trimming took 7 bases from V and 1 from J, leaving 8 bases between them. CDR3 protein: CASTYRSYNEQFF. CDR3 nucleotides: TGTGCCAGCACCTACAGGTCCTACAATGAGCAGTTCTTC.

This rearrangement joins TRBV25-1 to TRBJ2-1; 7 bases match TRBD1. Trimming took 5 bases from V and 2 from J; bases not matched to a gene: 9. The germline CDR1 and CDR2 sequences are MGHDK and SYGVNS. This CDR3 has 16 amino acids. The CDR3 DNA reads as TGTGCCAGCAGTCCTCCGGGACAGCCACCCTACAATGAGCAGTTCTTC. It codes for CASSPPGQPPYNEQFF.

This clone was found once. The CDR3 protein is CASSQGGQGDQPQHF. For the CDR3, the DNA is TGTGCCAGCAGCCAAGGGGGACAGGGGGATCAGCCCCAGCATTTT. This chain links TRBV4-2 with TRBJ1-5, with 11 bases that match TRBD1. Germline CDR1 reads LGHNA; CDR2 reads YNFKEQ. J was trimmed by 5 bases and V by 1 base; bases with no gene match: 1. This CDR3 is 15 amino acids long.

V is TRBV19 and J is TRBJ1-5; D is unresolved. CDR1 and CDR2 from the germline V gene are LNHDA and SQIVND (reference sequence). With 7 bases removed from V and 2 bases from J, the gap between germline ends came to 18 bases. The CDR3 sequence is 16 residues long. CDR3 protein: CASTPDSPSGNQPQHF. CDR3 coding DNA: TGTGCCAGTACCCCCGACTCCCCAAGTGGCAATCAGCCCCAGCATTTT. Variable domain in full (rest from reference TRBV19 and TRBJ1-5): DGGITQSPKYLFRKEGQNVTLSCEQNLNHDAMYWYRQDPGQGLRLIYYSQIVNDFQKGDIAEGYSVSREKKESFPLTVTSAQKNPTAFYLCASTPDSPSGNQPQHFGDGTRLSIL.

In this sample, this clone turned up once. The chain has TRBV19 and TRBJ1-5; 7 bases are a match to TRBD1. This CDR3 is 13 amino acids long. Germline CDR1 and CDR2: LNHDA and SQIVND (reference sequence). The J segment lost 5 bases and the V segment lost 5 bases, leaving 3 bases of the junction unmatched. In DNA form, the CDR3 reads TGTGCCAGTAGTGCCGACAGGGATCAGCCCCAGCATTTT. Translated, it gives CASSADRDQPQHF.

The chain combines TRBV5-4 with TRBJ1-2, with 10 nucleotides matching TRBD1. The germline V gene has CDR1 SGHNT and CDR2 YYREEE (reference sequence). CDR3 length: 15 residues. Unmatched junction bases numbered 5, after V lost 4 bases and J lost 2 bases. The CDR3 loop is CASSRKDRGNYGYTF. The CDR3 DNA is TGTGCCAGCAGCAGAAAGGACAGGGGGAACTATGGCTACACCTTC.

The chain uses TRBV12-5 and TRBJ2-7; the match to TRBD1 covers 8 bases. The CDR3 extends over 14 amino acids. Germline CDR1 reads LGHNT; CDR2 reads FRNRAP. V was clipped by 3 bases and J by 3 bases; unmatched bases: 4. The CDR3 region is CASGFRGRGYEQYF. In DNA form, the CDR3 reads TGTGCTAGTGGTTTCAGGGGGCGCGGCTACGAGCAGTACTTC.

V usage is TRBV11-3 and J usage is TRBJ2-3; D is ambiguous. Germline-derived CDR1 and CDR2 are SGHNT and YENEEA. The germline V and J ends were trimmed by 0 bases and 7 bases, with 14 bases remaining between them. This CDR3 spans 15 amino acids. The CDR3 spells CASSLDPRSQHTQYF. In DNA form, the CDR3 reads TGTGCCAGCAGCTTAGATCCCCGGAGTCAGCATACGCAGTATTTT.

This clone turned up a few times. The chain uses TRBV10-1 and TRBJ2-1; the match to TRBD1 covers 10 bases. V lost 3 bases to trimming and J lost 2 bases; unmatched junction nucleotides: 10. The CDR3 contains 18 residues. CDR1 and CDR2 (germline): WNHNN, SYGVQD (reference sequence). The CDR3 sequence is CASSDRRVGQGTYNEQFF. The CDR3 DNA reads TGCGCCAGCAGTGATAGGAGAGTGGGACAGGGGACCTACAATGAGCAGTTCTTC.

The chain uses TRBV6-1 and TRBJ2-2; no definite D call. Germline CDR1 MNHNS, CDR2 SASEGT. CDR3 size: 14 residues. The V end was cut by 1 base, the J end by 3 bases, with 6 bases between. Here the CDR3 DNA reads TGTGCCAGCAGTGAAGAGAGGTACACCGGGGAGCTGTTTTTT. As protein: CASSEERYTGELFF.

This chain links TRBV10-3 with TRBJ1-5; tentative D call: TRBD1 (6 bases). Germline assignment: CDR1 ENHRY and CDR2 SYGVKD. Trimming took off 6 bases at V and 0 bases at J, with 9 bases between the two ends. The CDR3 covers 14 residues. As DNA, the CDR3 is TGTGCCATCAGGGGGGCAAATAGCAATCAGCCCCAGCATTTT. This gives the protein CAIRGANSNQPQHF.

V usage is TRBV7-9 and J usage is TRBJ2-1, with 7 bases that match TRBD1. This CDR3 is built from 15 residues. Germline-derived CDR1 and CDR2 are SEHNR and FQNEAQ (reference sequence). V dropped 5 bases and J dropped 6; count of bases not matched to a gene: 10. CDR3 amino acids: CASSDSLTGINEQFF. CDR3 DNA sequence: TGTGCCAGCAGCGATTCTCTGACAGGGATCAATGAGCAGTTCTTC.

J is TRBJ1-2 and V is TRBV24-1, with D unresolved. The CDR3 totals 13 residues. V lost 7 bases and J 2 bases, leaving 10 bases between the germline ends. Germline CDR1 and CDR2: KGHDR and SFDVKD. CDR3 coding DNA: TGTGCCACCAGCGAACATCAAAACTATGGCTACACCTTC. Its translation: CATSEHQNYGYTF.

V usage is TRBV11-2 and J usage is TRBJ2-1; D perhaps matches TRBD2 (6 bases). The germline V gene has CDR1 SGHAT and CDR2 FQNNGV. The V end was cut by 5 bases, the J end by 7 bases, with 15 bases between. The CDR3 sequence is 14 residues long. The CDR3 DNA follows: TGTGCCAGCAGCCCTCAGGCGGGACGGAATGAGCAGTTCTTC. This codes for CASSPQAGRNEQFF.

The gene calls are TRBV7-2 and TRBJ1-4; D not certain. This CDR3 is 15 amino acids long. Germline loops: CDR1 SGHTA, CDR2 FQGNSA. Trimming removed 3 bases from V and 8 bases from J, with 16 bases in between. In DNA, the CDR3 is TGTGCCAGCAGCTTGAGCAGAGGGCGAAGCGAAAAACTGTTTTTT. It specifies CASSLSRGRSEKLFF. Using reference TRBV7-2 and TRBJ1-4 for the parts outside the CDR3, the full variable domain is GAGVSQSPSNKVTEKGKDVELRCDPISGHTALYWYRQSLGQGLEFLIYFQGNSAPDKSGLPSDRFSAERTGGSVSTLTIQRTQQEDSAVYLCASSLSRGRSEKLFFGSGTQLSVL.

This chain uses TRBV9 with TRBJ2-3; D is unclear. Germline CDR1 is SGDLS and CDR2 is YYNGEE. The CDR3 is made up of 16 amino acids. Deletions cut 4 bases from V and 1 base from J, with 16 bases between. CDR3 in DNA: TGTGCCAGCAGCTCCAGTTCCCGAGGTGGCACAGATACGCAGTATTTT. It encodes CASSSSSRGGTDTQYF.

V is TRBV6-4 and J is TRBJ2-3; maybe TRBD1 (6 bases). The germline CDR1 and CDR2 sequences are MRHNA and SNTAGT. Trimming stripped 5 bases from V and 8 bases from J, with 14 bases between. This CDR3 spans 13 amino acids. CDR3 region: CASSPTLQGTQYF. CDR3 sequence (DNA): TGTGCCAGCAGTCCAACCCTACAGGGTACGCAGTATTTT.